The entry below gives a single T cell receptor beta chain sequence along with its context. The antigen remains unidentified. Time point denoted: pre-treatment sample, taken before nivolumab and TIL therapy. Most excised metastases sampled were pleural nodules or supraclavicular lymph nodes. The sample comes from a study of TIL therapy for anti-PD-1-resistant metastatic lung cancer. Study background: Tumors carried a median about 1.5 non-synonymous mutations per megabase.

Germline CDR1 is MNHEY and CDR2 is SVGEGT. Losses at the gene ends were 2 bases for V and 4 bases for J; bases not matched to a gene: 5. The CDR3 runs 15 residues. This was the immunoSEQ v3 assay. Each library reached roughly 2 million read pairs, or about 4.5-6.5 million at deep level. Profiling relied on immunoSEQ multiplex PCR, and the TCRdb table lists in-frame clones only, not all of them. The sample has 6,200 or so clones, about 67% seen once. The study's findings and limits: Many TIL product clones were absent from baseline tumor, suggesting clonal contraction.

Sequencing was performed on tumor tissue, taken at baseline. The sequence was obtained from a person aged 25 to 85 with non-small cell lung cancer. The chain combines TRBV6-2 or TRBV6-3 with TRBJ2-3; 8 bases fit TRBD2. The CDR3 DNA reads TGTGCCAGCAGTTACCGGGGACTAGAGGCAGATACGCAGTATTTT. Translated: CASSYRGLEADTQYF.